Below, 11 T cell receptor beta chains from the same sample are listed, as sequenced in a study of spatial heterogeneity in lung cancer. General observations from the study: Tumoral mutation counts were tracked by counts of expanded intratumoral alpha and beta TCRs.

These receptors have no known antigen. As for time point: sample taken at primary tumor resection. TCRdb re-analysed the 5' RACE reads in MiXCR, keeping a single row per CDR3 protein. The sample includes about 14,000 distinct CDR3 sequences, more than 3.5% of them seen just once. The sequencing used lung tumor tissue, collected at surgery. The source of these receptors is a male donor with early-stage non-small cell lung cancer.

The sample holds many counts of this clonotype. A much larger clone differs by one base, so this may be a read error. The V gene is TRBV30, the J gene TRBJ1-2, with 7 bases fitting TRBD1. Germline V gene data show CDR1 as GTSNPN and CDR2 as SVGIG (reference sequence). CDR3 length: 15 amino acids. The CDR3 nucleotides are TGTGCCTGGAGGCCACCCGACAGGGAGTACTATGGCTACAACTTC. As protein: CAWRPPDREYYGYNF.

This clonotype was recorded many times. The V and J genes are TRBV20-1 and TRBJ1-1; no clear D. Germline CDR1 DFQATT, CDR2 SNEGSKA (reference sequence). Deletions cut 8 bases from V and 8 bases from J, with 15 bases between. The CDR3 runs 11 residues. This CDR3 is CSFDRLGEAFF. The CDR3 DNA reads TGCAGTTTCGACCGCCTAGGAGAAGCTTTCTTT.

The sample holds many counts of this clonotype. The chain couples TRBV11-2 to TRBJ2-5; D is tentatively TRBD1 or TRBD2 (5 bases each). CDR3 length: 15 amino acids. CDR1 is SGHAT, CDR2 FQNNGV, per germline. The ends were cut back, 8 bases at V and 5 bases at J, with 21 bases in the middle. The DNA for the CDR3 is TGTGCCAGCCAAAGTGGGGGAGATTGGATGGAGACCCAGTACTTC. The encoded protein is CASQSGGDWMETQYF.

This clonotype was counted many times. The gene calls are TRBV7-2 and TRBJ1-5, with no clear D. The CDR3 covers 15 residues. The V end lost 4 bases, the J end lost 4 bases, and 14 bases lay between the germline ends. CDR1 is SGHTA, CDR2 FQGNSA, per germline. The CDR3 region is CASSWVFSANQPQHF. The DNA of the CDR3 is TGTGCCAGCAGCTGGGTATTTAGTGCAAATCAGCCCCAGCATTTT.

This chain links TRBV20-1 with TRBJ2-1; D may be TRBD2 (6 bases). This CDR3 comprises 14 residues. Germline lookup yields CDR1 DFQATT and CDR2 SNEGSKA (reference sequence). V gave up 3 bases and J gave up 7 bases, with 16 bases separating them. The CDR3 sequence: CSASSGDWENEQFF. The CDR3 bases are TGCAGTGCTAGCTCGGGGGACTGGGAGAATGAGCAGTTCTTC.

The table lists this clonotype with a few counts. The rearrangement uses TRBV7-6 and TRBJ1-1; 8 positions agree with TRBD1. With 5 bases clipped from V and 5 bases from J, the junction kept 10 bases outside the gene matches. There are 15 residues in the CDR3. Germline-derived CDR1 and CDR2 are SGHVS and FNYEAQ. For the CDR3, the DNA is TGTGCCAGCAGCCGCCCTCCGGACAGGGATACTGAAGCTTTCTTT. Amino acids: CASSRPPDRDTEAFF.

This clonotype was counted at least ten times. J is TRBJ1-5 and V is TRBV30, with D possibly being TRBD1 (5 bases). V gave up 4 bases and J gave up 7 bases, with 17 bases separating them. Germline values: CDR1 GTSNPN, CDR2 SVGIG (reference sequence). The CDR3 runs to 14 residues. The CDR3 DNA follows: TGTGCCTGGAAGGTGGGGGGAAGGGAGCAGCCCCAGCATTTT. It specifies CAWKVGGREQPQHF.

This clonotype is labeled as medium-sized. The chain has TRBV11-2 and TRBJ1-1; D unresolved. Trimming shortened V by 1 base and J by 4 bases, and 7 bases separated the two germline ends. CDR1 SGHAT and CDR2 FQNNGV come from the germline V gene. This CDR3 has 13 residues. The CDR3 nucleotides are TGTGCCAGCAGCTTAGTTTCGGGCACTGAAGCTTTCTTT. Protein sequence: CASSLVSGTEAFF. Drawing the rest from reference TRBV11-2 and TRBJ1-1, the complete variable domain is EAGVAQSPRYKIIEKRQSVAFWCNPISGHATLYWYQQILGQGPKLLIQFQNNGVVDDSQLPKDRFSAERLKGVDSTLKIQPAKLEDSAVYLCASSLVSGTEAFFGQGTRLTVV.

There are a few counts of this clonotype. The chain employs TRBV11-2 and TRBJ1-1; maybe TRBD1 (5 bases). The germline CDR1 and CDR2 sequences are SGHAT and FQNNGV. V gave up 3 bases and J gave up 1 base, with 15 bases separating them. The CDR3 is 16 residues long. This chain's CDR3 is CASSFYPGRRNTEAFF. The CDR3 DNA is TGTGCCAGCAGCTTTTACCCGGGACGTCGGAACACTGAAGCTTTCTTT.

This clonotype is classed as medium-sized. This chain connects TRBV20-1 to TRBJ2-4; D is ambiguous. The CDR3 runs to 11 residues. Germline lookup yields CDR1 DFQATT and CDR2 SNEGSKA (reference sequence). Between the trimmed V and J ends, which lost 0 bases and 13 bases, there was a span of 10 bases. The CDR3 here is CSARDTVKQYF. In nucleotides, the CDR3 is TGCAGTGCTAGAGATACGGTAAAACAGTACTTC.

This clonotype was detected only once. This may come from a read error, since a much larger clone is one base off. This chain connects TRBV18 to TRBJ2-2; no clear D. Germline lookup yields CDR1 KGHSH and CDR2 LQKENI. The CDR3 sequence is 16 residues long. In nucleotides, the CDR3 is TGTGCCGGCTCACTCGGCTACGTCGCGAACACCGGGGAGCTGTTTTTT. It translates to CAGSLGYVANTGELFF.